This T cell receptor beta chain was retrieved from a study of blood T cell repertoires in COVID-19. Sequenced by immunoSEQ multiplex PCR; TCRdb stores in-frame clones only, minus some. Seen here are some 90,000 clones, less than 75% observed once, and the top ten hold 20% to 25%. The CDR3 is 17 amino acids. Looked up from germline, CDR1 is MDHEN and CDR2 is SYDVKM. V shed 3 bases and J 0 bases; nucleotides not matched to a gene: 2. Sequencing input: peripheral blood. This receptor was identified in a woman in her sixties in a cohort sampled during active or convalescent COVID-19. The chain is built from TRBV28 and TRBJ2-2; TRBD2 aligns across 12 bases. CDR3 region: CASSLLAGGPNTGELFF. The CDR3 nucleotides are TGTGCCAGCAGTTTGCTAGCGGGGGGGCCGAACACCGGGGAGCTGTTTTTT.